Listed below are T cell receptor beta chains from one sample, sequenced in a study of a mutant IDH1 vaccine in newly diagnosed glioma. These receptors have no identified antigens. Here immunoSEQ multiplex PCR was the method, and the copy in TCRdb shows in-frame clones only, minus some. The table records about 90,000 clones, just under 90% of them present only once. The specimen comprised PBMCs, sampled from a glioma patient whose treatment included an IDH1 peptide vaccine. These receptor sequences come from a woman aged 50 to 65 with glioma. CDR3s include the opening cysteine and the closing phenylalanine or tryptophan. Fields, in order: V gene, J gene, CDR3 protein.

V gene: TRBV7-9
J gene: TRBJ1-2
CDR3 protein: CASSFEQYGYTF

V gene: TRBV9
J gene: TRBJ1-1
CDR3 protein: CASSVGQGRSEAFF

V gene: TRBV9
J gene: TRBJ2-5
CDR3 protein: CASSVAGGGETQYF

V gene: TRBV12-5
J gene: TRBJ1-1
CDR3 protein: CASGLVRVMNTEAFF

V gene: TRBV5-8
J gene: TRBJ1-4
CDR3 protein: CASSLAFATTNEKLFF

V gene: TRBV5-1
J gene: TRBJ2-1
CDR3 protein: CASSLGQGWNEQFF

V gene: TRBV5-8
J gene: TRBJ1-5
CDR3 protein: CASSLVQGGNQPQHF

V gene: TRBV29-1
J gene: TRBJ2-1
CDR3 protein: CSVSWSSDEQFF

V gene: TRBV7-9
J gene: TRBJ2-2
CDR3 protein: CASSLRSGTSEAGELFF

V gene: TRBV27
J gene: TRBJ2-2
CDR3 protein: CASSFWTGVTGELFF

V gene: TRBV12-2
J gene: TRBJ2-4
CDR3 protein: CASRLRQIVNIQYF

V gene: TRBV10-3
J gene: TRBJ2-5
CDR3 protein: CAIMPGLAGGVREQYF

V gene: TRBV7-9
J gene: TRBJ2-5
CDR3 protein: CASSLGSGTRETQYF

V gene: TRBV5-1
J gene: TRBJ2-3
CDR3 protein: CASSRGLAGGWDTDTQYF

V gene: TRBV19
J gene: TRBJ2-7
CDR3 protein: CASSDYRGGTYEQYF

V gene: TRBV28
J gene: TRBJ2-2
CDR3 protein: CASSRGIRELFF

V gene: TRBV28
J gene: TRBJ2-7
CDR3 protein: CASRRGTYEQYF

V gene: TRBV28
J gene: TRBJ1-2
CDR3 protein: CASSLSGFGYTF

V gene: TRBV7-3
J gene: TRBJ1-1
CDR3 protein: CASSLQGNTEAFF

V gene: TRBV28
J gene: TRBJ2-7
CDR3 protein: CASTPRDRPYEQYF

V gene: TRBV5-1
J gene: TRBJ2-7
CDR3 protein: CASSAGQGRNEQYF

V gene: TRBV27
J gene: TRBJ1-5
CDR3 protein: CASSLGQGMNQPQHF

V gene: TRBV5-1
J gene: TRBJ2-2
CDR3 protein: CASSLNGDTGELFF

V gene: TRBV7-2
J gene: TRBJ2-1
CDR3 protein: CASSLPHEAAYNEQFF

V gene: TRBV6-5
J gene: TRBJ1-1
CDR3 protein: CASSFAGFLGLNAFF

V gene: TRBV19
J gene: TRBJ1-5
CDR3 protein: CASSPRRGFNQPQHF

V gene: TRBV25-1
J gene: TRBJ1-3
CDR3 protein: CASSEWTGGNTIYF

V gene: TRBV9
J gene: TRBJ1-3
CDR3 protein: CASSPRRGQGSGNTIYF

V gene: TRBV6-1
J gene: TRBJ2-5
CDR3 protein: CASSENRGQRETQYF

V gene: TRBV9
J gene: TRBJ1-5
CDR3 protein: CASSVDGDQPQHF

V gene: TRBV28
J gene: TRBJ1-3
CDR3 protein: CASSLGTVSGNTIYF

V gene: TRBV9
J gene: TRBJ2-1
CDR3 protein: CASSPSPVTYNEQFF

V gene: TRBV5-4
J gene: TRBJ1-1
CDR3 protein: CASSLVTVSAILNTEAFF

V gene: TRBV6-5
J gene: TRBJ1-1
CDR3 protein: CASSAGTRTEAFF

V gene: TRBV5-1
J gene: TRBJ1-5
CDR3 protein: CASSLEGGNQPQHF

V gene: TRBV4-1
J gene: TRBJ1-3
CDR3 protein: CASSQEVGRSGNTIYF

V gene: TRBV13
J gene: TRBJ2-7
CDR3 protein: CASSLAGTGEYEQYF

V gene: TRBV9
J gene: TRBJ2-7
CDR3 protein: CASSVGIGTGIYEQYF

V gene: TRBV9
J gene: TRBJ2-3
CDR3 protein: CASSVGWGGSTDTQYF

V gene: TRBV6-6
J gene: TRBJ1-5
CDR3 protein: CASSLDRISNQPQHF